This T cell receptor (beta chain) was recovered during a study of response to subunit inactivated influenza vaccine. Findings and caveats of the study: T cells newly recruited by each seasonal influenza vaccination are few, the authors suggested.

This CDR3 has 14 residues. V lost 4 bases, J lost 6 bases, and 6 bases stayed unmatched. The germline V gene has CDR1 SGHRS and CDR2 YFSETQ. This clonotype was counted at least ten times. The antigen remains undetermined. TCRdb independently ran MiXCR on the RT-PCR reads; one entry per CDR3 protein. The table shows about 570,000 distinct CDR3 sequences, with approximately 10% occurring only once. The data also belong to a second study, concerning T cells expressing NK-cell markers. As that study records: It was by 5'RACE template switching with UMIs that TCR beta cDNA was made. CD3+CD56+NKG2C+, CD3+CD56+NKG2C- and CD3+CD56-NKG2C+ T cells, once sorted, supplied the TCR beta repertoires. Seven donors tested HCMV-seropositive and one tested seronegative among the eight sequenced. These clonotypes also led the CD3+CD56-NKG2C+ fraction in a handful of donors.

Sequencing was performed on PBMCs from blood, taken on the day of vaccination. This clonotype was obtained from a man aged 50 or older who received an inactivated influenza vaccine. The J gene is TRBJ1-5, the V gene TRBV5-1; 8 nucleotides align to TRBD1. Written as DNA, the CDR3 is TGCGCCAGCAGCCTGACAGGGGTCGGTCAGCCCCAGCATTTT. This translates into CASSLTGVGQPQHF.